The 29 T cell receptor beta chains in this list originate from one sample, sequenced in a study of T cell repertoires in cytomegalovirus infection. In TCRdb, the reads were re-called with MiXCR into one record per CDR3 protein. Here the sample spans around 260,000 distinct CDR3 sequences, roughly 10% being singletons. The sample comprised PBMCs. The receptors here all came from a human donor in good health (CMV status not recorded). Some clones in this sample may be carry-over from other donors' samples.

At least ten counts were recorded for this clonotype. The chain recombines TRBV6-2 or TRBV6-3 with TRBJ2-3; 9 nucleotides align to TRBD2. V lost 4 bases and J lost 1; bases outside the gene matches: 6. The CDR3 extends over 16 amino acids. The germline CDR1 and CDR2 sequences are MNHEY and SVGEGT. CDR3 DNA: TGTGCCAGCAGTTCGTCCCGACTAGCGGGCACAGATACGCAGTATTTT. Residues: CASSSSRLAGTDTQYF.

This clonotype was recorded at least ten times. The rearrangement links TRBV4-3 to TRBJ1-6; a possible D gene is TRBD1 (6 bases). CDR1 LGHNA and CDR2 YSLEER come from the germline V gene. The CDR3 runs to 16 residues. V lost 4 bases and J 9 bases, leaving 19 bases between the germline ends. In nucleotides, the CDR3 is TGCGCCAGCAGCCTAACTCAGGGAGGGGGGGGTTCACCCCTCCACTTT. Translated, it gives CASSLTQGGGGSPLHF.

This clonotype was seen at least ten times. This chain connects TRBV7-2 to TRBJ1-1; D unresolved. This CDR3 contains 15 residues. The V gene's germline CDR1 is SGHTA and CDR2 FQGNSA. V dropped 1 base and J dropped 1 base, with 10 bases sitting between them. The CDR3 nucleotides are TGTGCCAGCAGCTTAGGCGGCCCGTGGAACACTGAAGCTTTCTTT. It encodes CASSLGGPWNTEAFF. The whole variable domain, remainder taken from reference TRBV7-2 and TRBJ1-1, is GAGVSQSPSNKVTEKGKDVELRCDPISGHTALYWYRQSLGQGLEFLIYFQGNSAPDKSGLPSDRFSAERTGGSVSTLTIQRTQQEDSAVYLCASSLGGPWNTEAFFGQGTRLTVV.

This sequence joins TRBV20-1 and TRBJ1-5, with a possible D match to TRBD1 (5 bases). The CDR3 is 15 residues long. Germline V CDR1 and CDR2: DFQATT, SNEGSKA (reference sequence). The V and J ends lost 2 bases and 1 base respectively, with 12 bases between them. The CDR3 DNA reads TGCAGTGCTAGATGGCAGGGCGCCAGCAATCAGCCCCAGCATTTT. It encodes CSARWQGASNQPQHF.

The chain is built from TRBV7-9 and TRBJ1-4, with 11 bases lining up with TRBD1. Losses at the gene ends were 5 bases for V and 6 bases for J; bases not matched to a gene: 5. The CDR3 is made up of 15 amino acids. Germline V lookup: CDR1 SEHNR, CDR2 FQNEAQ (reference sequence). The chain's CDR3 is CASSAAGQGDEKLFF. In DNA form, the CDR3 reads TGTGCCAGCAGCGCCGCGGGACAGGGGGATGAAAAACTGTTTTTT.

The sample holds many counts of this clonotype. CDR3 amino acids: CASSSQGFGYTF. CDR3 DNA sequence: TGTGCCAGCAGTTCTCAGGGATTTGGCTACACCTTC. This chain joins TRBV28 and TRBJ1-2; weak D call: TRBD1 (5 bases). Germline V CDR1 and CDR2: MDHEN, SYDVKM. The CDR3 is 12 residues long. V lost 4 bases and J 7 bases, leaving 10 bases between the germline ends.

The chain couples TRBV4-3 to TRBJ1-2, with D perhaps matching TRBD1 (6 bases). CDR1 is LGHNA and CDR2 is YSLEER in the germline V gene. CDR3 length: 15 amino acids. Trimming stripped 0 bases from V and 4 bases from J, with 12 bases between. CDR3 coding DNA: TGCGCCAGCAGCCAAGACCCCGGGGGCGGCTATGGCTACACCTTC. This translates into CASSQDPGGGYGYTF.

This clonotype was counted a few times. The V gene is TRBV6-2 or TRBV6-3, the J gene TRBJ1-2; tentative D call: TRBD1 (5 bases). CDR1 and CDR2 (germline): MNHEY, SVGEGT. This CDR3 spans 12 amino acids. With 10 bases removed from V and 4 bases from J, the gap between germline ends came to 13 bases. This CDR3 is CATQRGGYGYTF. The DNA of the CDR3 is TGTGCCACCCAACGGGGCGGCTATGGCTACACCTTC.

This clonotype has ten or more counts. CDR3 residues: CASSLVLGMAGGKNTEAFF. As DNA, the CDR3 is TGTGCCAGCAGCTTAGTCTTGGGTATGGCAGGGGGTAAGAACACTGAAGCTTTCTTT. The chain carries TRBV7-8 and TRBJ1-1; 7 bases align to TRBD1. The germline V gene has CDR1 SGHVS and CDR2 FQNEAQ. V shed 1 base and J 1 base; nucleotides not matched to a gene: 15. This CDR3 is 19 amino acids long.

Many counts were recorded for this clonotype. The chain carries TRBV7-8 and TRBJ1-5; D remains unclear. Germline CDR1 reads SGHVS; CDR2 reads FQNEAQ. This CDR3 is built from 13 residues. V dropped 8 bases and J dropped 6 bases, with 14 bases sitting between them. CDR3 bases: TGTGCCAGCCAAAATGGGAATCGTCAGCCCCAGCATTTT. It encodes CASQNGNRQPQHF. Using reference TRBV7-8 and TRBJ1-5 for the parts outside the CDR3, the full variable domain is GAGVSQSPRYKVAKRGQDVALRCDPISGHVSLFWYQQALGQGPEFLTYFQNEAQLDKSGLPSDRFFAERPEGSVSTLKIQRTQQEDSAVYLCASQNGNRQPQHFGDGTRLSIL.

In its sample, this clonotype was seen a few times. The chain joins TRBV5-1 to TRBJ2-1; D possibly corresponds to TRBD1 (6 bases). Trimming took off 2 bases at V and 11 bases at J, with 20 bases between the two ends. The length of the CDR3 is 15 residues. The germline CDR1 and CDR2 sequences are SGHRS and YFSETQ. For the CDR3, the DNA is TGCGCCAGCAGCTTTGACAGGCCGTACAATGATAAGCAGTTCTTC. As protein: CASSFDRPYNDKQFF.

This clonotype was observed a few times. CDR3 sequence (DNA): TGTGCCAGCAGCTTATCGCCTAGCGGGAGCGGCACAGATACGCAGTATTTT. Translated: CASSLSPSGSGTDTQYF. The V call is TRBV5-6, the J call TRBJ2-3, with 10 nucleotides matching TRBD2. The CDR3 is 17 amino acids. Germline loops: CDR1 SGHDT, CDR2 YYEEEE. V dropped 2 bases and J dropped 1; count of bases not matched to a gene: 7.

This clonotype was counted at least ten times. This chain links TRBV25-1 with TRBJ1-4; 7 bases line up with TRBD1. This CDR3 contains 13 residues. Germline V gene sequence: CDR1 MGHDK, CDR2 SYGVNS. The V segment lost 8 bases and the J segment 7 bases; nucleotides outside the gene matches: 7. The CDR3: CASGGQAGEKLFF. CDR3 nucleotides: TGTGCCAGCGGTGGACAGGCGGGTGAAAAACTGTTTTTT.

This clonotype was detected many times. It is unclear where the CDR3 begins or ends on the DNA, so no DNA is shown, and the CDR3 is as TCRdb lists it. This chain uses TRBV7-9 with TRBJ2-6. CDR1 is SEHNR and CDR2 is FQNEAQ in the germline V gene (reference sequence). A total of 15 residues make up the CDR3, ends included. The CDR3 loop reads CASSLTVPGANVLTF.

The sample holds a few counts of this clonotype. The gene calls are TRBV5-1 and TRBJ2-6, with D unclear. The germline V gene has CDR1 SGHRS and CDR2 YFSETQ. The V end was cut by 0 bases, the J end by 2 bases, with 6 bases between. This CDR3 has 15 amino acids. As DNA, the CDR3 is TGCGCCAGCAGCTTGGCGACCCCTGGGGCCAACGTCCTGACTTTC. It encodes CASSLATPGANVLTF.

This clonotype was observed a few times. CDR3 DNA: TGTGCCAGTACCTCTAGCGGGGGGGCGAACTACAATGAGCAGTTCTTC. It specifies CASTSSGGANYNEQFF. V and J are TRBV19 and TRBJ2-1; 12 bases agree with TRBD2. In germline, CDR1 is LNHDA, CDR2 SQIVND (reference sequence). CDR3 length: 16 amino acids. V gave up 7 bases and J gave up 3 bases; unmatched junction bases: 7.

This clonotype has at least ten counts. This chain joins TRBV5-1 and TRBJ2-3, with TRBD2 identical over 7 bases. This CDR3 is 16 amino acids long. Trimming cost V 2 bases and J 4 bases; bases outside gene matches: 10. Germline V gene data show CDR1 as SGHRS and CDR2 as YFSETQ. The CDR3 nucleotides read TGCGCCAGCAGCTTCGGACTAGAAGGCGTCCCAGATACGCAGTATTTT. It translates to CASSFGLEGVPDTQYF.

V usage is TRBV7-2 and J usage is TRBJ1-6; TRBD1 agrees at 8 bases. J gave up 9 bases and V 5 bases, and 9 bases lay outside the gene matches. Germline V gives CDR1 SGHTA, CDR2 FQGNSA. The CDR3 is 15 residues long. The CDR3 loop reads CASSPGQGRTSPLHF. The CDR3 DNA is TGTGCCAGCAGCCCAGGACAGGGCAGAACTTCACCCCTCCACTTT.

The V and J genes are TRBV5-1 and TRBJ1-1; the D gene is possibly TRBD1 (6 bases). CDR1 is SGHRS and CDR2 is YFSETQ in the germline V gene. The V and J ends lost 7 bases and 1 base respectively, with 11 bases between them. The CDR3 length is 13 residues. CDR3 loop: CASHRVSNTEAFF. CDR3 nucleotide sequence: TGCGCCAGCCACAGGGTATCGAACACTGAAGCTTTCTTT. Together with reference TRBV5-1 and TRBJ1-1, the CDR3 gives the full variable domain: KAGVTQTPRYLIKTRGQQVTLSCSPISGHRSVSWYQQTPGQGLQFLFEYFSETQRNKGNFPGRFSGRQFSNSRSEMNVSTLELGDSALYLCASHRVSNTEAFFGQGTRLTVV.

The chain recombines TRBV2 with TRBJ1-2; TRBD1 agrees at 9 bases. This CDR3 has 17 residues. The germline V gene encodes CDR1 SNHLY and CDR2 FYNNEI. With 10 bases clipped from V and 3 bases from J, the junction kept 18 bases outside the gene matches. The CDR3 nucleotides read TGTGCCACCCGAGTCTCCGGGACAGGGTCTCGTCACTATGGCTACACCTTC. It specifies CATRVSGTGSRHYGYTF.

The gene calls are TRBV7-2 and TRBJ2-7; possible D gene TRBD1, 6 bases. Germline V gene lookup returns CDR1 SGHTA and CDR2 FQGNSA. V dropped 5 bases and J dropped 2 bases, with 16 bases sitting between them. This CDR3 comprises 15 residues. CDR3 sequence (DNA): TGTGCCAGCAGCCGTACCGGCAGGGGCCCCTACGAGCAGTACTTC. Amino acid sequence: CASSRTGRGPYEQYF.

This clonotype was observed at least ten times. The chain recombines TRBV7-9 with TRBJ1-2; 9 positions match TRBD1. With V trimmed by 0 bases and J by 8 bases, 7 bases remained unmatched. The CDR3 is 15 amino acids. Germline V CDR1 and CDR2: SEHNR, FQNEAQ (reference sequence). The CDR3 sequence is CASSLAGTGSEGYTF. CDR3 DNA: TGTGCCAGCAGCTTAGCCGGGACAGGGTCTGAAGGCTACACCTTC.

This clonotype was found many times. This sequence joins TRBV7-8 and TRBJ2-1, with D unresolved. CDR3 length: 15 residues. Between the trimmed V and J ends, which lost 5 bases and 1 base, there was a span of 12 bases. Germline assignment: CDR1 SGHVS and CDR2 FQNEAQ. CDR3 amino acids: CASSAQRVSYNEQFF. The DNA of the CDR3 is TGTGCCAGCAGCGCCCAGAGAGTATCCTACAATGAGCAGTTCTTC. The whole variable domain, filled in from reference TRBV7-8 and TRBJ2-1, reads GAGVSQSPRYKVAKRGQDVALRCDPISGHVSLFWYQQALGQGPEFLTYFQNEAQLDKSGLPSDRFFAERPEGSVSTLKIQRTQQEDSAVYLCASSAQRVSYNEQFFGPGTRLTVL.

V and J are TRBV9 and TRBJ2-3; D is perhaps TRBD2 (7 bases). The CDR3 contains 14 residues. The V and J ends lost 3 bases and 4 bases respectively, with 12 bases between them. CDR1 is SGDLS, CDR2 YYNGEE, per germline. The CDR3 loop is CASSAGGGPDTQYF. CDR3 bases: TGTGCCAGCAGCGCTGGGGGGGGGCCAGATACGCAGTATTTT.

This clonotype was found a few times. The chain links TRBV6-2 or TRBV6-3 to TRBJ1-1, with no clear D. This CDR3 has 17 amino acids. Per the germline V gene, CDR1 is MNHEY and CDR2 is SVGEGT. V was cut by 4 bases and J by 0 bases, with 18 bases left in between. CDR3 protein: CASSSPSRQPMNTEAFF. CDR3 nucleotides: TGTGCCAGCAGTTCCCCCTCCCGGCAGCCCATGAACACTGAAGCTTTCTTT.

This clonotype was counted ten times or more. The chain combines TRBV7-2 with TRBJ1-3; D is possibly TRBD1 (6 bases). CDR1 and CDR2 from the germline V gene are SGHTA and FQGNSA. V was pared by 2 bases and J by 1 base, with 9 bases between. The CDR3 runs to 15 residues. CDR3 nucleotides: TGTGCCAGCAGCTTACAGGGGTTATCTGGAAACACCATATATTTT. It encodes CASSLQGLSGNTIYF.

This clonotype appeared many times. V and J are TRBV7-2 and TRBJ1-5; 11 nucleotides match TRBD1. The germline V gene has CDR1 SGHTA and CDR2 FQGNSA. The CDR3 sequence is 16 residues long. Trimming took 3 bases from V and 5 from J; bases not matched to a gene: 6. CDR3 coding DNA: TGTGCCAGCAGCTTTACCCCGGGACAGGGGGATCAGCCCCAGCATTTT. This codes for CASSFTPGQGDQPQHF.

The J gene is TRBJ2-5, the V gene TRBV5-6; D is perhaps TRBD2 (5 bases). The ends were cut back, 3 bases at V and 1 base at J, with 16 bases in the middle. This CDR3 has 16 amino acids. The germline gives CDR1 SGHDT, CDR2 YYEEEE. CDR3 nucleotides: TGTGCCAGCAGCTATTATACCGGGATGTCCCAAGAGACCCAGTACTTC. It is translated as CASSYYTGMSQETQYF.

In its sample, this clonotype was seen many times. The chain has TRBV11-3 and TRBJ2-7, with 9 bases identical to TRBD1. The CDR3 spans 14 residues. Per the germline V gene, CDR1 is SGHNT and CDR2 is YENEEA. Losses at the gene ends were 3 bases for V and 5 bases for J; bases not matched to a gene: 5. The CDR3, as DNA: TGTGCCAGCAGCTTCGGACAGGGGAATGACGAGCAGTACTTC. Amino acid sequence: CASSFGQGNDEQYF. Drawing the rest from reference TRBV11-3 and TRBJ2-7, the complete variable domain is EAGVVQSPRYKIIEKKQPVAFWCNPISGHNTLYWYLQNLGQGPELLIRYENEEAVDDSQLPKDRFSAERLKGVDSTLKIQPAELGDSAVYLCASSFGQGNDEQYFGPGTRLTVT.